The rows below give T cell receptor beta chains drawn from one sample of a study of human T cells and chemical hapten exposure. Each CDR3 protein gets one entry after TCRdb re-called the RACE reads with MiXCR. The table records some 170,000 distinct CDR3 sequences, about 20% of them present only once. Sequenced material: whole blood, taken in connection with sensitization to the hapten diphenylcyclopropenone (DPC). Receptor source: a woman in her forties or fifties with alopecia areata. Some clones in this sample may be carry-over from other donors' samples. The CDR3 runs from the conserved cysteine through the conserved F or W. The order of the fields is J gene, D gene, clone size, V gene, CDR3 protein, CDR3 DNA. D genes are given only for firm matches. A row's size may be missing; if present it is once, few, many or a size class.

j_call: TRBJ1-1
d_call: .
clone_size: few
v_call: TRBV11-2
cdr3_aa: CASSLGFMTVHTEAFF
cdr3_nt: TGTGCCAGCAGCTTGGGTTTTATGACCGTCCACACTGAAGCTTTCTTT

j_call: TRBJ2-2
d_call: .
clone_size: .
v_call: TRBV7-2
cdr3_aa: CASSLALSNTGELFF
cdr3_nt: TGTGCCAGCAGCTTAGCGCTATCTAACACCGGGGAGCTGTTTTTT

j_call: TRBJ1-1
d_call: .
clone_size: .
v_call: TRBV29-1
cdr3_aa: CSVRTEEAFF
cdr3_nt: TGCAGCGTTCGAACAGAAGAAGCTTTCTTT

j_call: TRBJ2-7
d_call: TRBD2
clone_size: many
v_call: TRBV20-1
cdr3_aa: CSARDPAAGVSDEQYF
cdr3_nt: TGCAGTGCTAGAGATCCCGCGGCGGGGGTATCCGACGAGCAGTACTTC

j_call: TRBJ2-2
d_call: TRBD1
clone_size: .
v_call: TRBV27
cdr3_aa: CASSFPTGEGRELFF
cdr3_nt: TGTGCCAGCAGTTTCCCGACAGGGGAAGGGAGGGAGCTGTTTTTT

j_call: TRBJ1-1
d_call: TRBD1
clone_size: once
v_call: TRBV7-9
cdr3_aa: CASSYPYRDSEAFF
cdr3_nt: TGTGCCAGCAGCTACCCGTACCGGGACAGTGAAGCTTTCTTT

j_call: TRBJ2-1
d_call: .
clone_size: .
v_call: TRBV10-3
cdr3_aa: CAISESFLASVNEQFF
cdr3_nt: TGTGCCATCAGTGAGTCTTTTCTGGCTAGCGTCAATGAGCAGTTCTTC

j_call: TRBJ2-7
d_call: .
clone_size: few
v_call: TRBV19
cdr3_aa: CASKAGTPNSEQYF
cdr3_nt: TGTGCCAGTAAGGCCGGAACACCCAATTCCGAGCAGTACTTC

j_call: TRBJ2-2
d_call: TRBD2
clone_size: few
v_call: TRBV29-1
cdr3_aa: CSVEAGTSGRPGELFF
cdr3_nt: TGCAGCGTTGAAGCCGGGACTAGCGGGAGGCCCGGGGAGCTGTTTTTT

j_call: TRBJ2-3
d_call: TRBD2
clone_size: few
v_call: TRBV28
cdr3_aa: CASRTGGASTDTQYF
cdr3_nt: TGTGCCAGCAGAACGGGGGGGGCGAGCACAGATACGCAGTATTTT

j_call: TRBJ2-5
d_call: TRBD2
clone_size: few
v_call: TRBV7-9
cdr3_aa: CASSPRTSGSIWETQYF
cdr3_nt: TGTGCCAGCAGCCCACGGACTAGCGGGAGTATCTGGGAGACCCAGTACTTC

j_call: TRBJ2-1
d_call: TRBD1
clone_size: many
v_call: TRBV4-1
cdr3_aa: CASSQADRAAYNEQFF
cdr3_nt: TGCGCCAGCAGCCAAGCGGACAGGGCCGCCTACAATGAGCAGTTCTTC

j_call: TRBJ1-1
d_call: TRBD1
clone_size: .
v_call: TRBV11-2
cdr3_aa: CASSSDRGFVGTEAFF
cdr3_nt: TGTGCCAGCAGCTCGGACAGGGGGTTTGTCGGCACTGAAGCTTTCTTT

j_call: TRBJ2-7
d_call: TRBD1
clone_size: many
v_call: TRBV3-1
cdr3_aa: CASSWTGMDYEQYF
cdr3_nt: TGTGCCAGCAGCTGGACAGGTATGGATTACGAGCAGTACTTC

j_call: TRBJ1-1
d_call: TRBD1
clone_size: few
v_call: TRBV6-1
cdr3_aa: CASTPGQMLGRAFF
cdr3_nt: TGTGCCAGCACACCGGGACAGATGTTGGGGCGGGCTTTCTTT

j_call: TRBJ2-7
d_call: TRBD1
clone_size: few
v_call: TRBV20-1
cdr3_aa: CSATQGARIEQYF
cdr3_nt: TGCAGTGCTACCCAGGGGGCACGGATCGAGCAGTACTTC

j_call: TRBJ1-6
d_call: .
clone_size: few
v_call: TRBV5-1
cdr3_aa: CASSLDGQNSPLHF
cdr3_nt: TGCGCCAGCAGCTTGGACGGACAAAATTCACCCCTCCACTTT

j_call: TRBJ1-3
d_call: TRBD1
clone_size: many
v_call: TRBV27
cdr3_aa: CASSSTGFPGNTIYF
cdr3_nt: TGTGCCAGCAGTTCGACAGGGTTTCCTGGAAACACCATATATTTT

j_call: TRBJ2-7
d_call: .
clone_size: .
v_call: TRBV7-2
cdr3_aa: CASSSPTISRHEQYF
cdr3_nt: TGTGCCAGCAGCTCACCGACTATTTCGAGGCACGAGCAGTACTTC

j_call: TRBJ1-5
d_call: TRBD1
clone_size: .
v_call: TRBV12-3/TRBV12-4
cdr3_aa: CASSRQTGPINQPQHF
cdr3_nt: TGTGCCAGCAGCCGACAGACAGGGCCCATCAATCAGCCCCAGCATTTT

j_call: TRBJ2-2
d_call: .
clone_size: .
v_call: TRBV10-2
cdr3_aa: CASKEVHTGELFF
cdr3_nt: TGCGCCAGCAAAGAGGTCCACACCGGGGAGCTGTTTTTT

j_call: TRBJ2-2
d_call: .
clone_size: few
v_call: TRBV20-1
cdr3_aa: CSARRGPTNTGELFF
cdr3_nt: TGCAGTGCTAGGCGGGGCCCCACGAACACCGGGGAGCTGTTTTTT

j_call: TRBJ1-4
d_call: .
clone_size: few
v_call: TRBV5-1
cdr3_aa: CASSLGGSSNEKLFF
cdr3_nt: TGCGCCAGCAGCCTAGGTGGCAGCTCTAATGAAAAACTGTTTTTT

j_call: TRBJ1-1
d_call: .
clone_size: .
v_call: TRBV7-2
cdr3_aa: CASSDRTGGAGAEAFF
cdr3_nt: TGTGCCAGCAGCGATAGGACCGGGGGAGCGGGGGCTGAAGCTTTCTTT

j_call: TRBJ2-5
d_call: TRBD2
clone_size: .
v_call: TRBV6-5
cdr3_aa: CASRDGTRAETQYF
cdr3_nt: TGTGCCAGCAGGGACGGGACTAGGGCAGAGACCCAGTACTTC

j_call: TRBJ2-3
d_call: .
clone_size: .
v_call: TRBV6-5
cdr3_aa: CASSYSRGAGSLTDTQYF
cdr3_nt: TGTGCCAGCAGTTACTCCCGCGGAGCAGGCAGCCTCACAGATACGCAGTATTTT

j_call: TRBJ1-2
d_call: .
clone_size: .
v_call: TRBV27
cdr3_aa: CASSSGLDGYTF
cdr3_nt: TGTGCCAGCAGTTCGGGACTGGATGGCTACACCTTC

j_call: TRBJ2-1
d_call: .
clone_size: once
v_call: TRBV13
cdr3_aa: CASRLLYNEQFF
cdr3_nt: TGTGCCAGCAGACTACTATACAATGAGCAGTTCTTC

j_call: TRBJ2-5
d_call: .
clone_size: few
v_call: TRBV25-1
cdr3_aa: CASSRGAGDQETQYF
cdr3_nt: TGTGCCAGCAGCCGGGGGGCAGGCGACCAAGAGACCCAGTACTTC

j_call: TRBJ1-2
d_call: TRBD1
clone_size: .
v_call: TRBV3-1
cdr3_aa: CASSQERLQGTYGYTF
cdr3_nt: TGTGCCAGCAGCCAAGAGAGGCTACAGGGGACCTATGGCTACACCTTC

j_call: TRBJ1-1
d_call: .
clone_size: few
v_call: TRBV28
cdr3_aa: CASSLTRLNTEAFF
cdr3_nt: TGTGCCAGCAGCCTTACCAGACTGAACACTGAAGCTTTCTTT

j_call: TRBJ2-7
d_call: TRBD1
clone_size: many
v_call: TRBV6-1
cdr3_aa: CASIQPWDRGNEQYF
cdr3_nt: TGTGCCAGCATCCAGCCGTGGGACAGGGGTAACGAGCAGTACTTC

j_call: TRBJ2-1
d_call: .
clone_size: once
v_call: TRBV20-1
cdr3_aa: CSARAPSHNEQFF
cdr3_nt: TGCAGTGCTAGAGCCCCTTCCCACAATGAGCAGTTCTTC

j_call: TRBJ2-1
d_call: TRBD2
clone_size: few
v_call: TRBV7-8
cdr3_aa: CASSSPRGGGPFNEQFF
cdr3_nt: TGTGCCAGCAGCTCCCCCCGGGGGGGAGGGCCTTTCAATGAGCAGTTCTTC

j_call: TRBJ2-7
d_call: .
clone_size: .
v_call: TRBV20-1
cdr3_aa: CSGGDYRSSYEQYF
cdr3_nt: TGCAGCGGCGGGGATTACCGCAGCTCCTACGAGCAGTACTTC

j_call: TRBJ2-1
d_call: .
clone_size: .
v_call: TRBV19
cdr3_aa: CASSIYSSYNEQFF
cdr3_nt: TGTGCCAGTAGTATATATAGCTCCTACAATGAGCAGTTCTTC

j_call: TRBJ1-2
d_call: .
clone_size: few
v_call: TRBV7-9
cdr3_aa: CASSLGAANYGYTF
cdr3_nt: TGTGCCAGCAGCTTAGGGGCAGCTAACTATGGCTACACCTTC

j_call: TRBJ1-1
d_call: .
clone_size: .
v_call: TRBV5-4
cdr3_aa: CASSQKGNWMNTEAFF
cdr3_nt: TGTGCCAGCAGCCAAAAAGGGAATTGGATGAACACTGAAGCTTTCTTT

j_call: TRBJ1-2
d_call: TRBD1
clone_size: few
v_call: TRBV7-2
cdr3_aa: CASSLRRGQGYTF
cdr3_nt: TGTGCCAGCAGCTTAAGGAGGGGGCAGGGCTACACCTTC

j_call: TRBJ2-1
d_call: TRBD2
clone_size: .
v_call: TRBV29-1
cdr3_aa: CSVWTRGNEQFF
cdr3_nt: TGCAGCGTCTGGACTAGAGGTAATGAGCAGTTCTTC

j_call: TRBJ1-2
d_call: TRBD1
clone_size: .
v_call: TRBV7-9
cdr3_aa: CASSLVGTGMGDYGYTF
cdr3_nt: TGTGCCAGCAGCTTAGTAGGGACAGGGATGGGAGACTATGGCTACACCTTC

j_call: TRBJ1-5
d_call: TRBD1
clone_size: few
v_call: TRBV5-1
cdr3_aa: CASSSATGEGQPQHF
cdr3_nt: TGCGCCAGCAGCTCGGCGACAGGGGAGGGTCAGCCCCAGCATTTT

j_call: TRBJ2-3
d_call: .
clone_size: few
v_call: TRBV29-1
cdr3_aa: CSVENQSSSTDTQYF
cdr3_nt: TGCAGCGTTGAAAACCAGTCCTCTAGCACAGATACGCAGTATTTT

j_call: TRBJ2-7
d_call: TRBD1
clone_size: .
v_call: TRBV27
cdr3_aa: CASTPSGTGGRYEQYF
cdr3_nt: TGTGCCAGCACTCCTTCCGGGACAGGGGGCCGGTACGAGCAGTACTTC

j_call: TRBJ2-1
d_call: TRBD2
clone_size: .
v_call: TRBV9
cdr3_aa: CASSLAGGANNEQFF
cdr3_nt: TGTGCCAGCAGTTTAGCGGGAGGGGCCAACAATGAGCAGTTCTTC

j_call: TRBJ1-2
d_call: .
clone_size: .
v_call: TRBV15
cdr3_aa: CATSRDRNGYTF
cdr3_nt: TGTGCCACCAGCAGAGATCGGAATGGCTACACCTTC

j_call: TRBJ2-5
d_call: .
clone_size: .
v_call: TRBV7-9
cdr3_aa: CASSPRGRGQETQYF
cdr3_nt: TGTGCCAGCAGCCCCCGGGGCAGGGGTCAAGAGACCCAGTACTTC

j_call: TRBJ2-1
d_call: .
clone_size: .
v_call: TRBV25-1
cdr3_aa: CASSESPGYEQFF
cdr3_nt: TGTGCCAGCAGTGAATCCCCAGGATACGAGCAGTTCTTC

j_call: TRBJ2-2
d_call: .
clone_size: few
v_call: TRBV7-8
cdr3_aa: CASSQAVVSTGELFF
cdr3_nt: TGTGCCAGCAGCCAAGCAGTCGTCTCCACCGGGGAGCTGTTTTTT

j_call: TRBJ1-1
d_call: TRBD1
clone_size: many
v_call: TRBV6-2/TRBV6-3
cdr3_aa: CASRLTGGRMNTEAFF
cdr3_nt: TGTGCCAGCAGACTTACAGGGGGCCGGATGAACACTGAAGCTTTCTTT

j_call: TRBJ1-3
d_call: TRBD1
clone_size: few
v_call: TRBV7-9
cdr3_aa: CASSYRGVTSFSGNTIYF
cdr3_nt: TGTGCCAGCAGCTACAGGGGCGTCACATCCTTCTCTGGAAACACCATATATTTT

j_call: TRBJ2-1
d_call: .
clone_size: few
v_call: TRBV27
cdr3_aa: CASSLASVDNEQFF
cdr3_nt: TGTGCCAGCTCCCTGGCGAGCGTAGACAATGAGCAGTTCTTC

j_call: TRBJ2-5
d_call: TRBD2
clone_size: .
v_call: TRBV28
cdr3_aa: CASSPNQGLAGQETQYF
cdr3_nt: TGTGCCAGCAGTCCAAACCAGGGACTAGCGGGGCAAGAGACCCAGTACTTC

j_call: TRBJ2-1
d_call: TRBD2
clone_size: .
v_call: TRBV29-1
cdr3_aa: CSVEGGRDINEQFF
cdr3_nt: TGCAGCGTTGAAGGCGGGAGGGATATCAATGAGCAGTTCTTC

j_call: TRBJ1-2
d_call: .
clone_size: few
v_call: TRBV10-3
cdr3_aa: CAITSSGGYTF
cdr3_nt: TGTGCCATCACCTCCTCGGGGGGCTACACCTTC

j_call: TRBJ2-7
d_call: .
clone_size: .
v_call: TRBV11-2
cdr3_aa: CASSSGWVSYEQYF
cdr3_nt: TGTGCCAGCAGCTCCGGATGGGTTTCCTACGAGCAGTACTTC

j_call: TRBJ2-1
d_call: TRBD1
clone_size: .
v_call: TRBV29-1
cdr3_aa: CSVEEQGARLEQFF
cdr3_nt: TGCAGCGTTGAAGAACAGGGGGCGAGACTGGAGCAGTTCTTC

j_call: TRBJ1-6
d_call: .
clone_size: .
v_call: TRBV7-9
cdr3_aa: CASSKDGDSYNSPLHF
cdr3_nt: TGTGCCAGCAGCAAAGATGGGGACTCCTATAATTCACCCCTCCACTTT